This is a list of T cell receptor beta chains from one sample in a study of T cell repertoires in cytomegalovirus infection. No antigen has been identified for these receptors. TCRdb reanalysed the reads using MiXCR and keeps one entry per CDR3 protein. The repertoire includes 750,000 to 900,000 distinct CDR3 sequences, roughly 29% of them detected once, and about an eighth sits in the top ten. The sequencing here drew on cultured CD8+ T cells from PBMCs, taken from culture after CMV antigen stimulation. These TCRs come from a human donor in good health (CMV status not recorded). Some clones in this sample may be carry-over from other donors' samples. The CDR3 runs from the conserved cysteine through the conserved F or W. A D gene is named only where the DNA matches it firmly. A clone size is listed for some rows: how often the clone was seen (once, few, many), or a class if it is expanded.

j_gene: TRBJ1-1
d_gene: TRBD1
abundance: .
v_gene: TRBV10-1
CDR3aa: CASSAVGTGTEAFF
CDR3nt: TGCGCCAGCAGCGCGGTTGGGACAGGGACTGAAGCTTTCTTT

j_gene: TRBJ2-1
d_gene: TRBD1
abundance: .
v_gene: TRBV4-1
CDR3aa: CASSRRGTGSANEQFF
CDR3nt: TGCGCCAGCAGCCGACGCGGGACAGGGTCGGCCAATGAGCAGTTCTTC

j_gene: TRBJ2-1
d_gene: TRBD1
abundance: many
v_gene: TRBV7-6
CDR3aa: CASSLPGAGGQNEQFF
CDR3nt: TGTGCCAGCAGCCTACCCGGGGCAGGGGGCCAAAATGAGCAGTTCTTC

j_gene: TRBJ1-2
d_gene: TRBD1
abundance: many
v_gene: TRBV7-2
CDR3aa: CASSSQGVYGYTF
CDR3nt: TGTGCCAGCAGCTCCCAGGGGGTCTATGGCTACACCTTC

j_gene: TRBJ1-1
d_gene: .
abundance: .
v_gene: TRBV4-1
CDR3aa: CASSQDGSQGEATKAFF
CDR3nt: TGCGCCAGCAGCCAAGATGGCAGCCAAGGAGAGGCCACTAAAGCTTTCTTT

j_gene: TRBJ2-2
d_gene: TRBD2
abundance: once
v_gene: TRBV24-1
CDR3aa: CATSDSREAGELFF
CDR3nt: TGTGCCACCAGTGATTCACGGGAGGCCGGGGAGCTGTTTTTT

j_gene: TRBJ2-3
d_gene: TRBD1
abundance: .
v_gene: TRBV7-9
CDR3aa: CASSGRQGTDTQYF
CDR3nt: TGTGCCAGCAGCGGCCGACAGGGAACAGATACGCAGTATTTT

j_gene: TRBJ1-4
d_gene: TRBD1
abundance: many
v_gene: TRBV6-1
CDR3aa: CASRTGGPREKLFF
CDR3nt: TGTGCCAGCAGGACAGGGGGCCCTCGGGAAAAACTGTTTTTT

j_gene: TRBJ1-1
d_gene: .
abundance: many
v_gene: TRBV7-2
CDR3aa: CASSLDRRTNTEAFF
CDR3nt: TGTGCCAGCAGCTTAGACAGACGGACAAACACTGAAGCTTTCTTT

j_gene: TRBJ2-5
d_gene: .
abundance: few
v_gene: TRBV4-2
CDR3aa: CASSQESTEEETQYF
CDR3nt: TGTGCCAGCAGCCAAGAATCGACAGAAGAAGAGACCCAGTACTTC

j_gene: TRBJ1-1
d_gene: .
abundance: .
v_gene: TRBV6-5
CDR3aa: CASSYLRGEGTEAFF
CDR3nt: TGTGCCAGCAGTTACCTACGGGGGGAGGGCACTGAAGCTTTCTTT

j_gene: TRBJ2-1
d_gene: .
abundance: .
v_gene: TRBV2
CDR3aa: CASSDRPGREQFF
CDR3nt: TGTGCCAGCAGTGACCGCCCGGGACGAGAGCAGTTCTTC

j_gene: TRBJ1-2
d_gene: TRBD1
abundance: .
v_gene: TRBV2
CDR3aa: CASSEYRAGGGYTF
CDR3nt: TGTGCCAGCAGTGAATATAGGGCAGGGGGTGGCTACACCTTC

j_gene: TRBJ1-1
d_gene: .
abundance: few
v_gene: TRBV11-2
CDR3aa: CASSTRFSGLTAEAFF
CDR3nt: TGTGCCAGCAGCACCCGGTTCTCCGGCCTTACGGCTGAAGCTTTCTTT

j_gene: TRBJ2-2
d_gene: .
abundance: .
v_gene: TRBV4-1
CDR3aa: CATGPNTGELFF
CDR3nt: TGCGCGACGGGACCGAACACCGGGGAGCTGTTTTTT

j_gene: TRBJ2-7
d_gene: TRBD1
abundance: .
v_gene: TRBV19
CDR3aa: CASTTGTGDYEQYF
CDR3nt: TGTGCCAGTACGACCGGGACAGGGGATTACGAGCAGTACTTC

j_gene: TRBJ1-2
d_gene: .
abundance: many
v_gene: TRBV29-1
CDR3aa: CSVEKGLAANYGYTF
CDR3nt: TGCAGCGTTGAAAAGGGACTAGCGGCTAACTATGGCTACACCTTC

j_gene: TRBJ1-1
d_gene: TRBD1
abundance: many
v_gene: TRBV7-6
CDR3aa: CASSLSPTGPSTEAFF
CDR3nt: TGTGCCAGCAGCTTAAGCCCGACAGGGCCAAGCACTGAAGCTTTCTTT

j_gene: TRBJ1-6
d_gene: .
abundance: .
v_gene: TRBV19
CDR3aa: CASGPSGSPLHF
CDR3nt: TGTGCCAGCGGCCCAAGTGGTTCACCCCTCCACTTT

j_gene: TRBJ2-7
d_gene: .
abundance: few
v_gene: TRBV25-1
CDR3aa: CASSEWAGIEQYF
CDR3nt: TGTGCCAGCAGTGAATGGGCGGGTATCGAGCAGTACTTC

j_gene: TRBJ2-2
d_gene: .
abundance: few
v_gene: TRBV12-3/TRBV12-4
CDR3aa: CASSPPGTWELFF
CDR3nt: TGTGCCAGCAGCCCCCCGGGGACCTGGGAGCTGTTTTTT

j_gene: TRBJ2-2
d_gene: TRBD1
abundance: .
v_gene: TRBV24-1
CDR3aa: CATRDDRAMNTGELFF
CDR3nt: TGTGCCACCAGGGACGACAGGGCAATGAACACCGGGGAGCTGTTTTTT

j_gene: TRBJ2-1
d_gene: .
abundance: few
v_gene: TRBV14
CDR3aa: CASSQDSGVLHVSYNEQFF
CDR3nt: TGTGCCAGCAGCCAAGATTCAGGGGTCCTACACGTCTCCTACAATGAGCAGTTCTTC

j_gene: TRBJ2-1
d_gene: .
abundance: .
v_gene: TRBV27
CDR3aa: CASSHNLGNYNEQFF
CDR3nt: TGTGCCAGCAGTCATAACTTGGGCAACTACAATGAGCAGTTCTTC

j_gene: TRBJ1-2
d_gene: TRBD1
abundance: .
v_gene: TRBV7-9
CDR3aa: CASSFGDRVYGYTF
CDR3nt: TGTGCCAGCAGCTTTGGTGACAGGGTCTATGGCTACACCTTC

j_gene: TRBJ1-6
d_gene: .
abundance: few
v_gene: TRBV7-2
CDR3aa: CASSLASRQIYNSPLHF
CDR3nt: TGTGCCAGCAGCTTAGCTTCTAGACAGATCTATAATTCACCCCTCCACTTT

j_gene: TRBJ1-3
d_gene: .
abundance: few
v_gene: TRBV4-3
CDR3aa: CASSQDKGATGNTIYF
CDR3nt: TGCGCCAGCAGCCAAGATAAAGGGGCAACTGGAAACACCATATATTTT

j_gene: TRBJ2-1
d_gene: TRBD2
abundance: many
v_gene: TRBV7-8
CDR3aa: CASSAGLVSFF
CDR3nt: TGTGCCAGCAGCGCGGGACTAGTCTCGTTCTTC

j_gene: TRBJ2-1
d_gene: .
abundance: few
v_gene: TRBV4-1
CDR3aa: CASSRIAGDLYNEQFF
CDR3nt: TGCGCCAGCAGCCGGATTGCGGGTGACCTCTACAATGAGCAGTTCTTC

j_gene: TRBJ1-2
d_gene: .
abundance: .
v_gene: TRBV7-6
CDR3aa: CASSGGGDGYTF
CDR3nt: TGTGCCAGCAGCGGGGGGGGGGATGGCTACACCTTC

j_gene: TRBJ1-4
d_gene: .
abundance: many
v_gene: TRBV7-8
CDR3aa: CASSLAGGEKLFF
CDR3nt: TGTGCCAGCAGCTTAGCAGGGGGTGAAAAACTGTTTTTT

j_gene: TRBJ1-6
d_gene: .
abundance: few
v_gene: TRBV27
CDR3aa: CASSSNPSSPLHF
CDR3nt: TGTGCCAGCAGTTCCAACCCCTCTTCACCCCTCCACTTT

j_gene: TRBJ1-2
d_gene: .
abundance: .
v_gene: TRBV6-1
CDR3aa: CASTPTGSYGYTF
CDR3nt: TGTGCCAGCACCCCGACAGGTTCCTATGGCTACACCTTC

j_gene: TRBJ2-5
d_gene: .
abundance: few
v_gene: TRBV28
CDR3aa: CASSLFRAQETQYF
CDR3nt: TGTGCCAGCAGTTTATTCAGGGCTCAAGAGACCCAGTACTTC

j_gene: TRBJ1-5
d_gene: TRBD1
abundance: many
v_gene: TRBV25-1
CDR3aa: CASQGASNQPQHF
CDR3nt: TGTGCCAGCCAGGGGGCTAGCAATCAGCCCCAGCATTTT

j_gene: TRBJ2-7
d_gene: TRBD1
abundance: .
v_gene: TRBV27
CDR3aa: CASSFTSGQAYEQYF
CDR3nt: TGTGCCAGCAGCTTTACTTCGGGACAGGCCTACGAGCAGTACTTC

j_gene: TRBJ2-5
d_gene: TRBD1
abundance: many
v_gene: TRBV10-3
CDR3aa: CAISQGQQETQYF
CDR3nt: TGTGCCATCAGTCAGGGACAGCAAGAGACCCAGTACTTC

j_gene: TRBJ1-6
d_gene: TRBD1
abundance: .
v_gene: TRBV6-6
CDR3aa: CASSYDWDRRNNSPLHF
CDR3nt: TGTGCCAGCAGTTACGATTGGGACAGGAGAAATAATTCACCCCTCCACTTT

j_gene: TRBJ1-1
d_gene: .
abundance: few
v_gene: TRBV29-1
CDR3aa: CSVGWGGTEAFF
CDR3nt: TGCAGCGTTGGATGGGGTGGGACTGAAGCTTTCTTT

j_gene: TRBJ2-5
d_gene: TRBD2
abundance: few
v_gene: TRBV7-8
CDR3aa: CASSSGLAGSGGTQYF
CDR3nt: TGTGCCAGCAGCTCGGGACTAGCGGGGTCCGGGGGGACCCAGTACTTC

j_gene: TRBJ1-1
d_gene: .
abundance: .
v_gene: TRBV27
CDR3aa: CASSLSTEGNTEAFF
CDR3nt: TGTGCCAGCAGTTTATCTACAGAAGGTAACACTGAAGCTTTCTTT

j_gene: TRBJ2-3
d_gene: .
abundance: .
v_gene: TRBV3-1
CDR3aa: CASSHSRRATQYF
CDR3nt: TGTGCCAGCAGCCATTCTCGCCGGGCTACGCAGTATTTT

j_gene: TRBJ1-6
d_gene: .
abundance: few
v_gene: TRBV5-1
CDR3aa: CASSPGEDNSPLHF
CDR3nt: TGCGCCAGCAGTCCCGGGGAAGATAATTCACCCCTCCACTTT

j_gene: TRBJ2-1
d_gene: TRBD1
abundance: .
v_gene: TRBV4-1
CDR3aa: CASSQSGTGEDEQVF
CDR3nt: TGCGCCAGCAGCCAATCCGGGACAGGGGAAGATGAGCAGGTCTTC

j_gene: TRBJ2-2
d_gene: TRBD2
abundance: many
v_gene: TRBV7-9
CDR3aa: CASNHPGLDTGELFF
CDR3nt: TGTGCCAGCAACCACCCGGGACTAGACACCGGGGAGCTGTTTTTT

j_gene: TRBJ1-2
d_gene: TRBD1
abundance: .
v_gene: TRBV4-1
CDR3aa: CASSQATDRVVGYTF
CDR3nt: TGCGCCAGCAGCCAGGCTACGGACAGGGTAGTCGGCTACACCTTC

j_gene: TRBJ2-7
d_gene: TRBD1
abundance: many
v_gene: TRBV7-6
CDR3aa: CASSYSGTGGNYEQYF
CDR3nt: TGTGCCAGCAGCTACTCCGGGACAGGGGGTAACTACGAGCAGTACTTC

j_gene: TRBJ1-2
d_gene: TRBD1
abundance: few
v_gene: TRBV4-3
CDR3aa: CASSHSWTGLGYGYTF
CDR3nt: TGCGCCAGCAGCCATTCCTGGACAGGGTTGGGGTATGGCTACACCTTC

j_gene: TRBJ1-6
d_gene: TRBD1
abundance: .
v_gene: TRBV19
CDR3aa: CASSGRDRFNSPLHF
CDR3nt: TGTGCCAGTAGCGGTCGGGACAGGTTCAATTCACCCCTCCACTTT

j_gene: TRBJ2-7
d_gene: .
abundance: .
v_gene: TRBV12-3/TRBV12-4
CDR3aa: CASSAEVTEQYF
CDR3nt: TGTGCCAGCAGTGCGGAGGTGACCGAGCAGTACTTC

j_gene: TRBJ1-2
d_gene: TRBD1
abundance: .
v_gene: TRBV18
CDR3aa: CASSSPNGQGEGYTF
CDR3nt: TGTGCCAGCTCTTCCCCCAACGGCCAGGGGGAGGGCTACACCTTC

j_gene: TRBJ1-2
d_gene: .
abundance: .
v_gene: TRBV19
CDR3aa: CASSIEAELAWYGYTF
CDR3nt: TGTGCCAGTAGTATAGAGGCGGAGTTGGCATGGTATGGCTACACCTTC

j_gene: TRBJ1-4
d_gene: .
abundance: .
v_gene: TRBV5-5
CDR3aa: CASSHGQTNEKLFF
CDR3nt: TGTGCCAGCAGCCACGGACAGACTAATGAAAAACTGTTTTTT

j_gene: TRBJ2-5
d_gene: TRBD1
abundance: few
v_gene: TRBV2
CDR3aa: CASQDRGLDETQYF
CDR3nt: TGTGCCAGCCAGGACAGGGGGCTTGATGAGACCCAGTACTTC

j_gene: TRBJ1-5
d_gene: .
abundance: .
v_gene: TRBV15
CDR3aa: CATSRDKGGSGQPQHF
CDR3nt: TGTGCCACCAGCAGAGATAAGGGTGGCAGCGGACAGCCCCAGCATTTT

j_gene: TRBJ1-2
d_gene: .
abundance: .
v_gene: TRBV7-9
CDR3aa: CASSSPGEGSLTYGYTF
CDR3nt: TGTGCCAGCAGCTCCCCGGGAGAAGGCTCTCTTACCTATGGCTACACCTTC

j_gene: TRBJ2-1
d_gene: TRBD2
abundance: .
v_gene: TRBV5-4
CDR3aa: CASSPGLAGGPRVNEQFF
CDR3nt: TGTGCCAGCAGCCCCGGACTAGCGGGGGGACCAAGGGTCAATGAGCAGTTCTTC